The present T cell receptor beta chain was sequenced within a study of blood T cell repertoires in COVID-19. As handled by the study authors: Estimation of nucleated cell counts was performed using reference gene primer amplification. Using immunoSEQ multiplex PCR, the repertoire was profiled, and TCRdb retains in-frame clones only, with some absent. V, J and clone size reflect that table, while D and trimming were determined from the DNA. The table has 200,000 or so clones, roughly 79% seen once; the top ten hold roughly 12%. Recruited during active infection, patients (from Seattle) were subsequently followed longitudinally. CDR1 SGHTS and CDR2 YDEGEE come from the germline V gene. The CDR3 runs to 16 residues. Unmatched junction bases numbered 14, after V lost 3 bases and J lost 12 bases.

This rearrangement joins TRBV5-8 to TRBJ2-1; 11 bases agree with TRBD2. The sample consisted of peripheral blood. This clonotype was sampled from a woman of 80 years or more with COVID-19, enrolled during active disease. CDR3 sequence (DNA): TGTGCCAGCAGCTGGATTGTAGCGGGAGGGCCGATAGTGCAGTTCTTC. Encoded protein: CASSWIVAGGPIVQFF.